These 32 T cell receptor beta chains came from one sample sequenced in a study of a mutant IDH1 vaccine in newly diagnosed glioma. The sample's time point: week 23, last vaccination. The content of each vaccine dose was 300 ug of mutant IDH1 20-mer peptide, and topical imiquimod accompanied it. No antigen is known for these receptors. Profiling relied on immunoSEQ multiplex PCR, and the TCRdb table lists in-frame clones only, not all of them. The table records 60,000 to 85,000 clones, approximately 85% of them present only once. Sample: PBMCs, taken from a glioma patient whose treatment included an IDH1 peptide vaccine. Source of these receptors: a woman between 45 and 65 years old with glioma.

This clone was observed a few times. The V call is TRBV5-1, the J call TRBJ1-5, with TRBD1 matching over 7 bases. CDR1 and CDR2 from the germline V gene are SGHRS and YFSETQ. Unmatched junction bases numbered 9, after V lost 4 bases and J lost 5 bases. The CDR3 spans 15 residues. CDR3 loop: CASSPGQRRDQPQHF. In DNA form, the CDR3 reads TGCGCCAGCAGCCCGGGACAGCGGCGCGATCAGCCCCAGCATTTT.

V is TRBV7-9 and J is TRBJ2-1; D remains ambiguous. V was cut by 1 base and J by 5 bases, with 15 bases left in between. The germline V gene has CDR1 SEHNR and CDR2 FQNEAQ (reference sequence). CDR3 length: 16 residues. CDR3 nucleotides: TGTGCCAGCAGCTTAGTCAGCCTAAATAGGGACAATGAGCAGTTCTTC. It yields the protein CASSLVSLNRDNEQFF.

There are a few counts of this clone. The genes are TRBV11-2 and TRBJ1-5, with D possibly TRBD1 on 5 matching bases. Germline lookup yields CDR1 SGHAT and CDR2 FQNNGV. The CDR3 has 13 residues. V dropped 4 bases and J dropped 6 bases, with 10 bases sitting between them. CDR3 sequence reads: CASSSGDRQPQHF. CDR3 DNA sequence: TGTGCCAGCAGCTCCGGGGACCGTCAGCCCCAGCATTTT. The variable domain in full, with the rest retrieved from reference TRBV11-2 and TRBJ1-5, is EAGVAQSPRYKIIEKRQSVAFWCNPISGHATLYWYQQILGQGPKLLIQFQNNGVVDDSQLPKDRFSAERLKGVDSTLKIQPAKLEDSAVYLCASSSGDRQPQHFGDGTRLSIL.

V and J are TRBV27 and TRBJ1-1; perhaps TRBD1 as D (6 bases). Per germline, CDR1 MNHEY and CDR2 SMNVEV (reference sequence). The V end lost 7 bases, the J end lost 1 base, and 19 bases lay between the germline ends. The CDR3 runs to 16 residues. CDR3 amino acids: CASTPQTGRTNTEAFF. In nucleotides, the CDR3 is TGTGCCAGCACCCCCCAGACAGGAAGGACGAACACTGAAGCTTTCTTT.

This clone was counted a few times. The J gene is TRBJ2-2, the V gene TRBV2, with D possibly called TRBD1 or TRBD2 (6 bases each). V gave up 6 bases and J gave up 2 bases, with 13 bases separating them. CDR1 is SNHLY, CDR2 FYNNEI, per germline. The CDR3 is 15 residues long. CDR3 bases: TGTGCCAGCAGGGCGGAGGGGGTAAACACCGGGGAGCTGTTTTTT. Protein: CASRAEGVNTGELFF.

The chain couples TRBV2 to TRBJ2-6, with TRBD2 identical over 8 bases. Germline V gene lookup returns CDR1 SNHLY and CDR2 FYNNEI. After removal of 6 bases from V and 2 bases from J, the junction contained 6 bases not matched to a gene. CDR3 length: 16 residues. CDR3 sequence reads: CASSPGGSAGANVLTF. The CDR3 nucleotides read TGTGCCAGCAGCCCGGGGGGGAGCGCTGGGGCCAACGTCCTGACTTTC. The variable domain in full, completed from reference TRBV2 and TRBJ2-6, reads EPEVTQTPSHQVTQMGQEVILRCVPISNHLYFYWYRQILGQKVEFLVSFYNNEISEKSEIFDDQFSVERPDGSNFTLKIRSTKLEDSAMYFCASSPGGSAGANVLTFGAGSRLTVL.

This rearrangement joins TRBV2 to TRBJ2-1; the match to TRBD2 covers 13 bases. This CDR3 has 19 amino acids. Losses at the gene ends were 4 bases for V and 3 bases for J; bases not matched to a gene: 12. The germline CDR1 and CDR2 sequences are SNHLY and FYNNEI. The CDR3 spells CASSVRTSGRALNYNEQFF. Here the CDR3 DNA reads TGTGCCAGCAGTGTCCGTACTAGCGGGAGGGCTCTTAACTACAATGAGCAGTTCTTC.

V is TRBV11-3 and J is TRBJ2-7; D call uncertain. Germline CDR1 and CDR2: SGHNT and YENEEA. V dropped 2 bases and J dropped 9 bases, with 14 bases sitting between them. The CDR3 covers 13 residues. In DNA, the CDR3 is TGTGCCAGCAGCTTAACACCACGGGCACCGCAGTACTTC. Protein: CASSLTPRAPQYF. Together with reference TRBV11-3 and TRBJ2-7, the CDR3 gives the full variable domain: EAGVVQSPRYKIIEKKQPVAFWCNPISGHNTLYWYLQNLGQGPELLIRYENEEAVDDSQLPKDRFSAERLKGVDSTLKIQPAELGDSAVYLCASSLTPRAPQYFGPGTRLTVT.

The chain recombines TRBV6-4 with TRBJ2-1; D not certain. V was trimmed by 7 bases and J by 6 bases, leaving 10 bases between them. The CDR3 spans 12 residues. Germline CDR1 MRHNA, CDR2 SNTAGT. This CDR3 is CASTSNSNEQFF. The CDR3 nucleotides are TGTGCCAGCACCAGTAATTCCAATGAGCAGTTCTTC.

The chain recombines TRBV7-9 with TRBJ1-2; possibly TRBD1 for D (6 bases). Germline V gene lookup returns CDR1 SEHNR and CDR2 FQNEAQ (reference sequence). V was trimmed by 3 bases and J by 2 bases, leaving 7 bases between them. The CDR3 extends over 13 amino acids. The CDR3 loop is CASSFDRNYGYTF. CDR3 bases: TGTGCCAGCAGCTTCGACAGGAACTATGGCTACACCTTC.

This clone was seen more than once but under ten times. V usage is TRBV11-2 and J usage is TRBJ2-7, with 10 nucleotides matching TRBD2. Germline lookup yields CDR1 SGHAT and CDR2 FQNNGV. The V segment lost 3 bases and the J segment 5 bases; nucleotides outside the gene matches: 10. The CDR3 sequence is 16 residues long. This CDR3 is CASSLSAGGPSDEQYF. The DNA for the CDR3 is TGTGCCAGCAGCTTGTCAGCGGGAGGGCCGTCTGACGAGCAGTACTTC.

In its sample, this clone was seen a few times. The chain couples TRBV30 to TRBJ1-6; D remains ambiguous. The V end was cut by 5 bases, the J end by 8 bases, with 7 bases between. The CDR3 consists of 11 residues. CDR1 is GTSNPN and CDR2 is SVGIG in the germline V gene (reference sequence). In DNA, the CDR3 is TGTGCCTGGTCTCAGGATTCACCCCTCCACTTT. Its translation: CAWSQDSPLHF. The variable domain in full, with the rest retrieved from reference TRBV30 and TRBJ1-6, is SQTIHQWPATLVQPVGSPLSLECTVEGTSNPNLYWYRQAAGRGLQLLFYSVGIGQISSEVPQNLSASRPQDRQFILSSKKLLLSDSGFYLCAWSQDSPLHFGNGTRLTVT.

The rearrangement joins TRBV6-1 to TRBJ1-5; D remains ambiguous. The length of the CDR3 is 15 residues. Deletions cut 1 base from V and 4 bases from J, with 11 bases between. The germline V gene encodes CDR1 MNHNS and CDR2 SASEGT. The CDR3 sequence: CASSEGLGWNQPQHF. The CDR3 DNA reads as TGTGCCAGCAGTGAAGGGTTGGGTTGGAATCAGCCCCAGCATTTT.

V gene TRBV14 combines with J gene TRBJ1-1; maybe TRBD1 (5 bases). The length of the CDR3 is 14 residues. Germline V gene lookup returns CDR1 SGHDN and CDR2 FVKESK. V lost 4 bases, J lost 4 bases, and 13 bases lay in between. The CDR3 protein is CASSRRGWATEAFF. CDR3 coding DNA: TGTGCCAGCAGCCGTCGGGGGTGGGCCACTGAAGCTTTCTTT.

The V gene is TRBV5-1, the J gene TRBJ2-3; D might be TRBD2 (6 bases). The germline V gene encodes CDR1 SGHRS and CDR2 YFSETQ. Trimming shortened V by 3 bases and J by 9 bases, and 20 bases separated the two germline ends. This CDR3 contains 15 residues. This CDR3 is CASSSGRELGGTQYF. Written as DNA, the CDR3 is TGCGCCAGCAGCTCCGGACGGGAGCTAGGTGGAACGCAGTATTTT.

CDR3 DNA sequence: TGTGCCAGTAGCCCTGGACTGATGAACACTGAAGCTTTCTTT. Its translation is CASSPGLMNTEAFF. The rearrangement joins TRBV19 to TRBJ1-1; D call uncertain. CDR1 LNHDA and CDR2 SQIVND come from the germline V gene (reference sequence). This CDR3 has 14 amino acids. The V and J ends lost 6 bases and 0 bases respectively, with 11 bases between them.

The chain uses TRBV28 and TRBJ2-7; a possible D gene is TRBD2 (5 bases). In germline, CDR1 is MDHEN, CDR2 SYDVKM. V gave up 8 bases and J gave up 0 bases, with 8 bases separating them. CDR3 length: 12 amino acids. CDR3 region: CASLDSSYEQYF. DNA for the CDR3: TGTGCCAGCTTGGACTCCTCCTACGAGCAGTACTTC.

This clone was observed a handful of times. The CDR3 is CASSPGQTSYNEQFF. The DNA for the CDR3 is TGCGCCAGCAGCCCCGGACAGACCTCCTACAATGAGCAGTTCTTC. The chain recombines TRBV5-1 with TRBJ2-1, with D possibly matching TRBD1 (6 bases). CDR3 size: 15 residues. Germline V gives CDR1 SGHRS, CDR2 YFSETQ. Trimming stripped 4 bases from V and 0 bases from J, with 11 bases between.

The chain combines TRBV5-1 with TRBJ2-3; 10 bases match TRBD1. This CDR3 comprises 16 residues. CDR1 and CDR2 from the germline V gene are SGHRS and YFSETQ. V shed 4 bases, J shed 3 bases, and the junction held 8 bases outside the gene matches. In nucleotides, the CDR3 is TGCGCCAGCAGCCGTGGACAGGGGGATGGAACAGATACGCAGTATTTT. Translation gives CASSRGQGDGTDTQYF.

This clone was seen only a few times. The chain links TRBV7-9 to TRBJ2-5, with 8 bases matching TRBD1. This CDR3 comprises 19 residues. The J segment lost 4 bases and the V segment lost 0 bases, leaving 16 bases of the junction unmatched. The germline gives CDR1 SEHNR, CDR2 FQNEAQ (reference sequence). CDR3 DNA: TGTGCCAGCAGCTTAGCTAGGATTGGACAGGGTCTCTTCCGAGAGACCCAGTACTTC. It yields the protein CASSLARIGQGLFRETQYF.

The chain has TRBV19 and TRBJ1-6; 7 positions match TRBD1. The CDR3 spans 16 residues. V trimming: 6 bases; J trimming: 5 bases; junction bases outside the gene matches: 10. The germline V gene encodes CDR1 LNHDA and CDR2 SQIVND (reference sequence). Here the CDR3 DNA reads TGTGCCAGTAGACCATCAGGGGGAACCAATAATTCACCCCTCCACTTT. This gives the protein CASRPSGGTNNSPLHF.

This clone was recorded a few times. This chain joins TRBV5-1 and TRBJ2-1, with D maybe TRBD1 (6 bases). V was shortened by 4 bases and J by 4 bases, with 15 bases between the two germline ends. The length of the CDR3 is 15 residues. Per germline, CDR1 SGHRS and CDR2 YFSETQ. DNA of the CDR3: TGCGCCAGCAGCGTACAGGGCCGAAGTTACAATGAGCAGTTCTTC. It encodes CASSVQGRSYNEQFF.

The chain is built from TRBV19 and TRBJ2-7; the match to TRBD2 covers 10 bases. J lost 3 bases, V lost 8 bases, and 13 bases had no gene match. In germline, CDR1 is LNHDA, CDR2 SQIVND (reference sequence). This CDR3 has 16 residues. Here the CDR3 reads CASSPHIAGGHYEQYF. CDR3 nucleotides: TGTGCCAGTTCCCCTCATATAGCGGGAGGCCACTACGAGCAGTACTTC.

The gene calls are TRBV27 and TRBJ1-5, with TRBD1 identical over 7 bases. There are 15 residues in the CDR3. Germline trimming cut 6 bases from V and 6 bases from J; bases unmatched to any gene: 11. Per the germline V gene, CDR1 is MNHEY and CDR2 is SMNVEV (reference sequence). CDR3 nucleotide sequence: TGTGCCAGCAGACCCGGACAGGTCGGACCTCAGCCCCAGCATTTT. This translates into CASRPGQVGPQPQHF.

V usage is TRBV2 and J usage is TRBJ2-1; D unresolved. Looked up from germline, CDR1 is SNHLY and CDR2 is FYNNEI. This CDR3 has 12 amino acids. Trimming removed 3 bases at V and 4 bases at J, with 4 bases between. CDR3 DNA: TGTGCCAGCAGTGAGGAGTACAATGAGCAGTTCTTC. Its protein is CASSEEYNEQFF.

V usage is TRBV4-1 and J usage is TRBJ2-1, with 10 nucleotides matching TRBD2. V lost 0 bases and J lost 6; bases outside the gene matches: 14. Germline-derived CDR1 and CDR2 are MGHRA and YSYEKL. This CDR3 region has 19 residues. In nucleotides, the CDR3 is TGCGCCAGCAGCCAAGATCAACTCACCCTAGCGGGAGTGTCCAATGAGCAGTTCTTC. Protein product: CASSQDQLTLAGVSNEQFF.

The V call is TRBV5-1, the J call TRBJ2-4, with D hard to call. Germline V lookup: CDR1 SGHRS, CDR2 YFSETQ. The CDR3 covers 14 residues. The V and J ends lost 0 bases and 8 bases respectively, with 12 bases between them. CDR3: CASSLVGDWDIQYF. CDR3 nucleotides: TGCGCCAGCAGCTTGGTAGGAGATTGGGACATTCAGTACTTC.

This chain uses TRBV7-3 with TRBJ2-3; 10 bases align to TRBD2. V was clipped by 5 bases and J by 4 bases; unmatched bases: 6. The CDR3 has 15 residues. The germline V gene has CDR1 SGHTA and CDR2 FQGTGA. CDR3 DNA: TGTGCCAGCAGCCCCACTAGCGGGAACCCAGATACGCAGTATTTT. Its translation: CASSPTSGNPDTQYF.

The chain's CDR3 is CASSDTGGGNEQFF. The CDR3 coding sequence is TGTGCCAGCAGTGACACAGGGGGAGGAAATGAGCAGTTCTTC. The rearrangement uses TRBV6-5 and TRBJ2-1; 8 nucleotides match TRBD1. CDR1 is MNHEY and CDR2 is SVGAGI in the germline V gene. The CDR3 runs 14 residues. V lost 5 bases and J lost 7; bases outside the gene matches: 7.

V usage is TRBV27 and J usage is TRBJ1-6; 8 nucleotides line up with TRBD1. Germline assignment: CDR1 MNHEY and CDR2 SMNVEV (reference sequence). The CDR3 contains 21 residues. V lost 5 bases, J lost 4 bases, and 22 bases stayed unmatched. Here the CDR3 DNA reads TGTGCCAGCAGTACGAACGCCCCGCTACAGGGGGGATATGGTTATAATTCACCCCTCCACTTT. The encoded protein is CASSTNAPLQGGYGYNSPLHF.

The rearrangement uses TRBV27 and TRBJ2-3; 7 positions agree with TRBD1. Germline V gene data show CDR1 as MNHEY and CDR2 as SMNVEV (reference sequence). The CDR3 runs 15 residues. V lost 5 bases and J lost 3; bases outside the gene matches: 8. CDR3 DNA sequence: TGTGCCAGCAGTGTCAGACAGGGACGGACAGATACGCAGTATTTT. Amino acids: CASSVRQGRTDTQYF.

The V and J genes are TRBV19 and TRBJ1-1; TRBD1 matches at 8 bases. Trimming at V came to 7 bases and at J to 3 bases, leaving 7 bases not matched to a gene. This CDR3 is built from 14 residues. CDR1 and CDR2 from the germline V gene are LNHDA and SQIVND (reference sequence). The CDR3 DNA follows: TGTGCCAGTATCCCGGGACAGGATTACACTGAAGCTTTCTTT. Its protein product is CASIPGQDYTEAFF. Together with reference TRBV19 and TRBJ1-1, the CDR3 gives the full variable domain: DGGITQSPKYLFRKEGQNVTLSCEQNLNHDAMYWYRQDPGQGLRLIYYSQIVNDFQKGDIAEGYSVSREKKESFPLTVTSAQKNPTAFYLCASIPGQDYTEAFFGQGTRLTVV.